The T cell receptor beta chain described here comes from a study of T cell responses to AZD1222 COVID-19 vaccine. This CDR3 spans 17 amino acids. Germline CDR1 and CDR2: MNHEY and SMNVEV (reference sequence). V dropped 3 bases and J dropped 2; count of bases not matched to a gene: 8. Generated by immunoSEQ multiplex PCR, the TCRdb table keeps only in-frame clones and is missing some. The sample includes some 60,000 clones, roughly nine tenths of them seen just once. The chain has TRBV27 and TRBJ2-2; TRBD2 agrees at 8 bases. This receptor was obtained from an adult who received the AZD1222 COVID-19 vaccine. The sequencing here drew on peripheral blood, taken 28 days after the second AZD1222 dose. The CDR3 here is CASSFRAGGTNTGELFF. As DNA, the CDR3 is TGTGCCAGCAGTTTTAGGGCGGGGGGCACCAACACCGGGGAGCTGTTTTTT.